The entry that follows covers one T cell receptor (beta chain) sequence. This record comes from a study of shared clonotypes between healthy human individuals. Libraries were prepared by immunoSEQ multiplex PCR; TCRdb keeps only in-frame clonotypes and omits some of them. Of about 2.1 million clones in the sample, around 95% were seen once. CD8 cells classed as naive were CD45RO-negative and positively selected for CCR7, excluding terminally differentiated effector memory CD45RA+ cells. This TCR was recovered from a young man in good health. Some clones in this sample may be carry-over from other donors' samples. Sequencing was done on a sample of naive CD8+ T cells from PBMCs.

CDR3 in amino acids: CASSFSEAATNEKLFF. The DNA of the CDR3 is TGCGCCAGCAGCTTCTCAGAAGCTGCAACTAATGAAAAACTGTTTTTT. The V gene is TRBV5-1, the J gene TRBJ1-4; no reliable D call. The CDR3 runs to 16 residues. The V gene's germline CDR1 is SGHRS and CDR2 YFSETQ. V lost 2 bases and J 0 bases, leaving 11 bases between the germline ends.